This T cell receptor (beta chain) came from a study of T cells in Graves' hyperthyroidism and ophthalmopathy. Study-wide results and limits: Prediction of ophthalmopathy progression came a median roughly 6.6 months pre-onset. Most thyroid clonotypes expanded above 0.001 were also detected in blood.

Concerning this clonotype itself: Its antigen is as yet unknown.

What was amplified from RNA transcripts were TCR beta CDR3 regions. Primed by the HTBI set, a first-round RT-PCR was run on the TCR CDR3. In TCRdb, the multiplex PCR reads were re-called with MiXCR into one record per CDR3 protein. The sample lists about 840,000 distinct CDR3 sequences, 35% to 40% seen once, with 8% to 9% in the top ten. The CDR3 totals 16 residues. Trimming took 0 bases from V and 0 from J, leaving 12 bases between them. CDR1 LNHNV and CDR2 YYDKDF come from the germline V gene (reference sequence). A roughly 10 ml volume of fresh peripheral blood provided the PBMCs. The receptor's source is a man between 18 and 29 years old with Graves' hyperthyroidism. Sequencing was carried out using blood. This chain connects TRBV15 to TRBJ2-7, with D possibly TRBD2 on 6 matching bases. The CDR3 bases are TGTGCCACCAGCAGAGATTACGGCGGGAACTCCTACGAGCAGTACTTC. Translation: CATSRDYGGNSYEQYF.